The clone carrying this T cell receptor beta chain has just a few counts. These data come from a study of human T cells and chemical hapten exposure. Noted time point: patch test 1, 2 weeks after DPC sensitization. Documented treatment: therapeutic diphenylcyclopropenone sensitization with weekly scalp DPC. The length of the CDR3 is 17 residues. CDR1 is WSHSY, CDR2 SAAADI, per germline. The V and J ends lost 6 bases and 3 bases respectively, with 23 bases between them. From the RACE reads, TCRdb called clonotypes with MiXCR, one entry per CDR3 protein. The sample holds approximately 90,000 distinct CDR3 sequences, over 9.5% seen once.

J is TRBJ2-5 and V is TRBV10-2; D gene unclear. The sequence derives from a man aged 35 to 55 with alopecia areata. Some clones in this sample may be carry-over from other donors' samples. Sequenced here: whole blood, sampled in connection with sensitization to the hapten diphenylcyclopropenone (DPC). The CDR3: CASSFSLATLIKETQYF. CDR3 coding DNA: TGCGCCAGCAGCTTTAGTCTGGCGACCCTAATTAAAGAGACCCAGTACTTC.